The rows below give T cell receptor beta chains drawn from one sample of a study of blood T cell repertoires in COVID-19. Clones were read by immunoSEQ multiplex PCR, and TCRdb kept only the in-frame ones, dropping some. The table lists under 300,000 clones, roughly 90% of them singletons, with 2% to 2.5% in the top ten. Sequenced input: peripheral blood. The receptors stem from a woman aged 40 to 50 who had recovered from COVID-19. CDR3s include the opening cysteine and the closing phenylalanine or tryptophan. The D gene is left open where the match is weak. Where a row states a size, it is once, few, many or the class of an expanded clone; other rows omit it.

D: .; size: .; V: TRBV11-2; J: TRBJ2-2; DNA: TGTGCCAGCAGCTCCAGGGAAGGCACCGGGGAGCTGTTTTTT; CDR3: CASSSREGTGELFF
D: .; size: .; V: TRBV10-3; J: TRBJ2-7; DNA: TGTGCCATCAGTCCTTCCTACGAGCAGTACTTC; CDR3: CAISPSYEQYF
D: TRBD1; size: .; V: TRBV2; J: TRBJ2-7; DNA: TGTGCCAGCAGACCGACGGGACAGCGCTACGAGCAGTACTTC; CDR3: CASRPTGQRYEQYF
D: .; size: once; V: TRBV7-2; J: TRBJ2-7; DNA: TGTGCCAGCAGCTCCGGACAGTTCGAGCAGTACTTC; CDR3: CASSSGQFEQYF
D: .; size: .; V: TRBV7-9; J: TRBJ1-5; DNA: TGTGCCAGCAGCTCCAGTCGGGGGGCGGGCAATCAGCCCCAGCATTTT; CDR3: CASSSSRGAGNQPQHF
D: TRBD1; size: .; V: TRBV28; J: TRBJ2-2; DNA: TGTGCCAGCAGTTTCCTCGACAGGGTAGCCGGGGAGCTGTTTTTT; CDR3: CASSFLDRVAGELFF
D: .; size: .; V: TRBV19; J: TRBJ1-5; DNA: TGTGCCAGTAGTACCATACCGGGTCAGCCCCAGCATTTT; CDR3: CASSTIPGQPQHF
D: TRBD2; size: .; V: TRBV7-6; J: TRBJ2-3; DNA: TGTGCCAGCAGCTCTGGCGGGGGGGACGTCACAGATACGCAGTATTTT; CDR3: CASSSGGGDVTDTQYF
D: TRBD1; size: .; V: TRBV25-1; J: TRBJ1-6; DNA: TGTGCCAGCAGTGACTTACAGGGGCGCTCACCCCTCCACTTT; CDR3: CASSDLQGRSPLHF
D: .; size: .; V: TRBV19; J: TRBJ2-6; DNA: TGTGCCAGTAGTACACAGGGTGGGTTCGGGGCCAACGTCCTGACTTTC; CDR3: CASSTQGGFGANVLTF
D: .; size: .; V: TRBV6-5; J: TRBJ1-1; DNA: TGTGCCAGCAGAGCGACAGCGAACACTGAAGCTTTCTTT; CDR3: CASRATANTEAFF
D: .; size: .; V: TRBV4-1; J: TRBJ2-1; DNA: TGCGCCAGCAGCACGACCAGGGCGAATGAGCAGTTCTTC; CDR3: CASSTTRANEQFF
D: .; size: .; V: TRBV9; J: TRBJ2-6; DNA: TGTGCCAGCAGCGCCAGGGATAACTCTGGGGCCAACGTCCTGACTTTC; CDR3: CASSARDNSGANVLTF
D: .; size: .; V: TRBV2; J: TRBJ2-7; DNA: TGTGCCAGCAGTGGACAGTCCTACGAGCAGTACTTC; CDR3: CASSGQSYEQYF
D: TRBD1; size: .; V: TRBV7-7; J: TRBJ1-1; DNA: TGTGCTAGCAGCGCATGGACAGGGGGCACTGAAGCTTTCTTT; CDR3: CASSAWTGGTEAFF
D: TRBD1; size: .; V: TRBV9; J: TRBJ1-5; DNA: TGTGCCAGCAGCGTAGACGAGGGGGCTGGTCAGCCCCAGCATTTT; CDR3: CASSVDEGAGQPQHF
D: TRBD1; size: .; V: TRBV5-1; J: TRBJ2-5; DNA: TGCGCCAGCAGCTCTATCGGGACAGGATTGGGGGAGACCCAGTACTTC; CDR3: CASSSIGTGLGETQYF
D: .; size: .; V: TRBV28; J: TRBJ1-2; DNA: TGTGCCAGCAGTTCCCCCCCCGGGACTCCTTTCTATGGCTACACCTTC; CDR3: CASSSPPGTPFYGYTF
D: .; size: .; V: TRBV7-9; J: TRBJ1-4; DNA: TGTGCCAGCAGCGCCGGTCGGGGAGGAAATGAAAAACTGTTTTTT; CDR3: CASSAGRGGNEKLFF
D: .; size: .; V: TRBV12-5; J: TRBJ1-5; DNA: TGTGCTAGTGGTTTGGATCTGACCCCAGGGTTAGGCAATCAGCCCCAGCATTTT; CDR3: CASGLDLTPGLGNQPQHF
D: .; size: .; V: TRBV6-1; J: TRBJ2-3; DNA: TGTGCCAGCAGTGAAGATGGAAACAGGGGCACAGATACGCAGTATTTT; CDR3: CASSEDGNRGTDTQYF
D: .; size: few; V: TRBV12-3/TRBV12-4; J: TRBJ1-2; DNA: TGTGCCAGCAGTTCCGATTACGCTGGCGGCTACACCTTC; CDR3: CASSSDYAGGYTF
D: .; size: .; V: TRBV6-5; J: TRBJ2-7; DNA: TGTGCCAGCAGTTACGGCAGGGGCAACTCCTACGAGCAGTACTTC; CDR3: CASSYGRGNSYEQYF
D: .; size: .; V: TRBV18; J: TRBJ2-3; DNA: TGTGCCAGCTCACTATCGGCGGGGCGGAGCACAGATACGCAGTATTTT; CDR3: CASSLSAGRSTDTQYF
D: .; size: .; V: TRBV7-2; J: TRBJ2-7; DNA: TGTGCCAGCAGCCAATACAATACCTACGAGCAGTACTTC; CDR3: CASSQYNTYEQYF
D: .; size: once; V: TRBV29-1; J: TRBJ2-6; DNA: TGCAGCGTTGAAGGCTGGGCAAGCTCTGGGGCCAACGTCCTGACTTTC; CDR3: CSVEGWASSGANVLTF
D: .; size: .; V: TRBV10-3; J: TRBJ1-1; DNA: TGTGCCATCAGGGAGACAGAGAACACTGAAGCTTTCTTT; CDR3: CAIRETENTEAFF
D: TRBD2; size: .; V: TRBV5-6; J: TRBJ2-5; DNA: TGTGCCAGCAGCTCCCCGGCTAGCGGGACAAGGGAGACCCAGTACTTC; CDR3: CASSSPASGTRETQYF
D: .; size: .; V: TRBV15; J: TRBJ2-7; DNA: TGTGCCACCAGCAGAGATCGTCCGGTAAGCTCCTACGAGCAGTACTTC; CDR3: CATSRDRPVSSYEQYF
D: TRBD2; size: .; V: TRBV3-1/TRBV3-2; J: TRBJ2-4; DNA: TGTGCCAGCAGGGGAGCGGGGGGGCTGGCCAAAAACATTCAGTACTTC; CDR3: CASRGAGGLAKNIQYF
D: TRBD1; size: .; V: TRBV7-2; J: TRBJ2-7; DNA: TGTGCCAGCAGCTACGGACAGGGCTACGCCGAGCAGTACTTC; CDR3: CASSYGQGYAEQYF
D: .; size: .; V: TRBV6-5; J: TRBJ2-1; DNA: TGTGCCAGCAGTTCAGGACAGGCCGGGGGTTACGATGAGCAGTTCTTC; CDR3: CASSSGQAGGYDEQFF
D: .; size: .; V: TRBV5-1; J: TRBJ2-7; DNA: TGCGCCAGCAGTGCCGGGACTGCCTACGAGCAGTACTTC; CDR3: CASSAGTAYEQYF
D: .; size: .; V: TRBV5-1; J: TRBJ1-3; DNA: TGCGCCAGCAGCTTGGAAGTCCAGGGGACTGGAAACACCATATATTTT; CDR3: CASSLEVQGTGNTIYF
D: .; size: .; V: TRBV7-9; J: TRBJ2-2; DNA: TGTGCCAGCAGCTTGACAGGATACACCGGGGAGCTGTTTTTT; CDR3: CASSLTGYTGELFF
D: TRBD1; size: .; V: TRBV19; J: TRBJ1-5; DNA: TGTGCCAGTAGTATGAGTCAGGGGGCCCTAAATCAGCCCCAGCATTTT; CDR3: CASSMSQGALNQPQHF
D: .; size: .; V: TRBV6-2/TRBV6-3; J: TRBJ2-1; DNA: TGTGCCAGCAGTTACTTGGGGCAGAAGGGTTACAATGAGCAGTTCTTC; CDR3: CASSYLGQKGYNEQFF
D: .; size: .; V: TRBV13; J: TRBJ1-2; DNA: TGTGCCAGCAGCCCTCCGGCGGCCTATGGCTACACCTTC; CDR3: CASSPPAAYGYTF
D: .; size: .; V: TRBV7-2; J: TRBJ1-5; DNA: TGTGCCAGCAGCTTAGTCGGACAGAATCAGCCCCAGCATTTT; CDR3: CASSLVGQNQPQHF
D: TRBD1; size: .; V: TRBV27; J: TRBJ1-5; DNA: TGTGCCAGCAGACCAACCGGGACAGGGAGCAATCAGCCCCAGCATTTT; CDR3: CASRPTGTGSNQPQHF
D: .; size: .; V: TRBV7-2; J: TRBJ1-5; DNA: TGTGCCAGCAGCTTACGAGAAAATCAGCCCCAGCATTTT; CDR3: CASSLRENQPQHF
D: TRBD1; size: .; V: TRBV7-2; J: TRBJ2-7; DNA: TGTGCCATCGAGGCTTGGGGACAGGGCCCCTACGAGCAGTACTTC; CDR3: CAIEAWGQGPYEQYF
D: TRBD2; size: .; V: TRBV7-9; J: TRBJ2-1; DNA: TGTGCCAGCAGCTTGGCTAGCGGTTACAATGAGCAGTTCTTC; CDR3: CASSLASGYNEQFF
D: TRBD2; size: once; V: TRBV7-2; J: TRBJ2-7; DNA: TGTGCCAGCAGCTTGACAGCGGGAGCGAGCGAGCAGTACTTC; CDR3: CASSLTAGASEQYF
D: .; size: .; V: TRBV12-5; J: TRBJ1-4; DNA: TGTGCTAGTGGTTTGGCCGAACAGGGAACAAAACTGTTTTTT; CDR3: CASGLAEQGTKLFF
D: .; size: .; V: TRBV11-2; J: TRBJ1-3; DNA: TGTGCCAGCAGAACTTCGGAGAACACCATATATTTT; CDR3: CASRTSENTIYF
D: .; size: .; V: TRBV30; J: TRBJ1-1; DNA: TGTGCCTGGAAAGTTTCGGGGGGCTCCACTGAAGCTTTCTTT; CDR3: CAWKVSGGSTEAFF
D: TRBD1; size: .; V: TRBV6-5; J: TRBJ1-1; DNA: TGTGCCACCCAAATTAAGGGGGCTCGCGCTGAAGCTTTCTTT; CDR3: CATQIKGARAEAFF
D: TRBD1; size: .; V: TRBV19; J: TRBJ2-3; DNA: TGTGCCAGTAGTATTAGACAGGGTTCCGATACGCAGTATTTT; CDR3: CASSIRQGSDTQYF
D: .; size: .; V: TRBV30; J: TRBJ2-3; DNA: TGTGCCTCTGGTCGTGGGGCCGCAGATACGCAGTATTTT; CDR3: CASGRGAADTQYF